These 4 T cell receptor beta chains were sequenced from one sample in a study of vaccination and CD4 T cells after COVID-19. What these receptors recognize is not known. The sample's treatment: roughly 11-day PBMC culture with coronavirus spike peptide pools or control peptides (ViraFEST assay). Sequenced with the Oncomine TCR Beta short-read assay was DNA taken from cultured CD4+ T cells. Each CDR3 protein gets one entry after TCRdb re-called the PCR reads with MiXCR. The sample holds fewer than 20,000 distinct CDR3 sequences, roughly 72% seen once. The source material was CD4+ T cells from blood, cultured in vitro. Receptor source: a human donor who had recovered from COVID-19.

This clonotype appeared a few times. This chain uses TRBV6-1 with TRBJ1-6; D gene ambiguous. Germline V lookup: CDR1 MNHNS, CDR2 SASEGT. The CDR3 length is 14 residues. V gave up 4 bases and J gave up 4 bases, with 8 bases separating them. CDR3 bases: TGTGCCAGCAGTGCCGGACCTTATAATTCACCCCTCCACTTT. Translation: CASSAGPYNSPLHF.

The chain joins TRBV14 to TRBJ1-2; maybe TRBD1 (5 bases). V gave up 7 bases and J gave up 8 bases, with 17 bases separating them. The CDR3 sequence is 13 residues long. Germline V gene lookup returns CDR1 SGHDN and CDR2 FVKESK. CDR3 in DNA: TGTGCCAGCATGGGTAACGGGGCCGGGGGCTACACCTTC. This gives the protein CASMGNGAGGYTF.

The CDR3 sequence is CASSLSGTGVNTEAFF. The DNA for the CDR3 is TGTGCCAGCAGCTTATCCGGGACAGGGGTCAACACTGAAGCTTTCTTT. The chain is built from TRBV11-2 and TRBJ1-1, with 10 bases matching TRBD1. J was trimmed by 2 bases and V by 2 bases; bases with no gene match: 5. CDR3 length equals 16 residues. Germline V CDR1 and CDR2: SGHAT, FQNNGV.

In its sample, this clonotype was seen a few times. The V call is TRBV6-2 or TRBV6-3, the J call TRBJ1-2; 7 bases fit TRBD1. Per germline, CDR1 MNHEY and CDR2 SVGEGT. The CDR3 runs 17 residues. V lost 7 bases, J lost 4 bases, and 18 bases stayed unmatched. CDR3 sequence: CASTHPGQPRGGYGYTF. The CDR3 DNA reads TGTGCCAGCACCCACCCGGGACAGCCTCGCGGGGGCTATGGCTACACCTTC.